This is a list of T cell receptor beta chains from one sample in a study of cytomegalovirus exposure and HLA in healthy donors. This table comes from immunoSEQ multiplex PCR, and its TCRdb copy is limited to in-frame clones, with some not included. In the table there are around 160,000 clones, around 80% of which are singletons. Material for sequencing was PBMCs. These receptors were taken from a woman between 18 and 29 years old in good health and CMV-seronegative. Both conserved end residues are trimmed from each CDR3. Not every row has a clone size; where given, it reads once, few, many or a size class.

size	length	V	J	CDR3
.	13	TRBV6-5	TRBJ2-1	ASTPDRGGYNEQF
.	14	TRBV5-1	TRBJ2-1	ASRSGRQGGYNEQF
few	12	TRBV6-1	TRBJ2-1	ASSRDRGRNEQF
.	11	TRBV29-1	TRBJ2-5	SLLVKGGQTQY
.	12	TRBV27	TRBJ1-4	ASSRGTGREKLF
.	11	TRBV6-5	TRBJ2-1	ASSYSRYNEQF
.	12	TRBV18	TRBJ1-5	ASSPWTGLASQH
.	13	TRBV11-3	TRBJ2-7	ASSLGSGIAYEQY
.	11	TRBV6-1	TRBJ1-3	ASSSQGGNTIY
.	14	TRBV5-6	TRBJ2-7	ASSSKLAGGPLEQY
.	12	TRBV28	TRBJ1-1	ASSLGRGWAEAF
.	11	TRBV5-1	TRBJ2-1	ASSLPRPGEQF
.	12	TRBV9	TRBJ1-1	ASSVTGDGTEAF
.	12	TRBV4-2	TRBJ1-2	ASSQRTGSHGYT
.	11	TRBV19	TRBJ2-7	ASSTQGDYEQY
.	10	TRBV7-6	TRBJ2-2	ASSLPPGELF
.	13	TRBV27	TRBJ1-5	ASRWGQGDNQPQH
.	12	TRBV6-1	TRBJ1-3	ASIESFSGNTIY
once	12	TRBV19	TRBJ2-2	ASSLIVPTGELF
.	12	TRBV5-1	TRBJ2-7	ASSFETGGYEQY
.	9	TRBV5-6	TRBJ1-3	ASSLQDTIY
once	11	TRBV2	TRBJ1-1	ASSLGTGVEAF
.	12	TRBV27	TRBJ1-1	ASSLLGAGAEAF
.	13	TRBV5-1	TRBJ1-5	ASSPTGGANQPQH
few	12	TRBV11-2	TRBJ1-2	ASSLDHRDYGYT
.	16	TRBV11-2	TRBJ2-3	ASSLVRRASGGGDTQY
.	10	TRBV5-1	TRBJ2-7	ASSRTGGEQY
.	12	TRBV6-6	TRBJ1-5	ASSPPQGNQPQH